This is a list of T cell receptor beta chains from one sample in a study of blood T cell repertoires in COVID-19. TCRdb keeps only in-frame clones here, not all; method: immunoSEQ multiplex PCR. The sample records around 70,000 clones, 79% being singletons. The material sequenced was peripheral blood. The receptors shown here come from a man aged 60 to 69 with active or convalescent COVID-19. The CDR3 runs from the conserved cysteine through the conserved F or W. D genes are given only for firm matches. Clone size is not always given. Where it is, it says once, few, many or a class for expanded clones.

clone_size,j_call,d_call,v_call,cdr3_aa,cdr3_nt
.,TRBJ1-5,TRBD1,TRBV28,CASSLFWGRTGVGQPQHF,TGTGCCAGCAGTTTATTTTGGGGCAGGACAGGGGTTGGTCAGCCCCAGCATTTT
.,TRBJ2-4,.,TRBV27,CASSHRGGGGYIQYF,TGTGCCAGCTCCCACAGGGGTGGGGGAGGTTACATTCAGTACTTC
.,TRBJ1-5,.,TRBV5-1,CASSLDHANQPQHF,TGCGCCAGCAGCTTGGATCACGCGAATCAGCCCCAGCATTTT
.,TRBJ1-3,TRBD1,TRBV5-6,CASSLRTGTLNTIYF,TGTGCCAGCAGCTTAAGGACAGGGACGCTTAACACCATATATTTT
.,TRBJ2-7,TRBD2,TRBV20-1,CSASSGGISSYEQYF,TGCAGTGCTAGTAGCGGGGGGATTAGCTCCTACGAGCAGTACTTC
once,TRBJ2-5,.,TRBV9,CASSAGTRKTQYF,TGTGCCAGCAGCGCCGGGACACGTAAGACCCAGTACTTC
.,TRBJ1-5,.,TRBV19,CASSNRVQPQHF,TGTGCCAGTAGTAACAGGGTTCAGCCCCAGCATTTT
.,TRBJ1-1,.,TRBV25-1,CASSESHSAAFF,TGTGCCAGCAGTGAAAGCCACTCTGCCGCTTTCTTT
.,TRBJ1-2,.,TRBV5-6,CASSFGRVSVYGYTF,TGTGCCAGCAGCTTTGGGAGGGTTAGCGTCTATGGCTACACCTTC
.,TRBJ1-1,.,TRBV28,CASTNRVDRAEAFF,TGTGCCAGCACCAACAGGGTCGATCGCGCTGAAGCTTTCTTT